This T cell receptor (beta chain) was observed in a study of cytomegalovirus exposure and HLA in healthy donors. The overall study: It was reported in a later analysis that the 100 to 150 validation repertoires used the same platform as the approximately 670 first-cohort repertoires. General study points: The tendency of first-cohort TCR clusters to co-occur in the roughly 120 validation repertoires was identified by a subsequent analysis. Reportedly, cytomegalovirus status was diagnosed with high sensitivity and specificity. CMV antigen specificity of a few CMV-associated chains was confirmed in vitro.

Looked up from germline, CDR1 is SEHNR and CDR2 is FQNEAQ (reference sequence). V was clipped by 3 bases and J by 5 bases, with 13 bases between them. This CDR3 is 14 amino acids long. The method was immunoSEQ multiplex PCR; TCRdb's version includes in-frame clones alone and lacks a portion of them. The table lists 150,000 to 200,000 clones, more than 70% of them singletons. A word on this clone: The antigen remains undetermined.

Sequenced input: PBMCs. The chain couples TRBV7-9 to TRBJ1-2; the D gene is possibly TRBD1 (5 bases). The receptor's source is a young woman in good health and CMV-seronegative. This CDR3 is CASSFGGSFYGYTF. The CDR3 DNA sequence: TGTGCCAGCAGCTTTGGGGGGAGTTTTTATGGCTACACCTTC.